This T cell receptor beta chain was captured in a study of T cells in Graves' hyperthyroidism and ophthalmopathy. Between the trimmed V and J ends, which lost 0 bases and 0 bases, there was a span of 5 bases. CDR3 length equals 15 residues. The germline V gene encodes CDR1 MNHGY and CDR2 SAAAGT. For ophthalmopathy patients, the Clinical Activity Score was at least 3 and the NOSPECS grade at least 4; duration was under 3 months. Any patient presenting with uncontrolled infection, other autoimmune disease, pregnancy or lactation was left out. Amplification of TCR beta CDR3 regions used RNA as the template. Using the HTBI primer set, a first-round RT-PCR was run on the TCR CDR3. From the multiplex PCR reads, TCRdb called clonotypes with MiXCR, one entry per CDR3 protein. The data show 300,000 to 450,000 distinct CDR3 sequences, approximately 17% seen once.

This sequence joins TRBV6-8 and TRBJ1-4; D call uncertain. The TCR originated in a man aged 18-30 years with Graves' ophthalmopathy. Sequencing was carried out using blood. CDR3 DNA: TGTGCCAGCAGTTACTCGCAGTCAACTAATGAAAAACTGTTTTTT. It codes for CASSYSQSTNEKLFF.